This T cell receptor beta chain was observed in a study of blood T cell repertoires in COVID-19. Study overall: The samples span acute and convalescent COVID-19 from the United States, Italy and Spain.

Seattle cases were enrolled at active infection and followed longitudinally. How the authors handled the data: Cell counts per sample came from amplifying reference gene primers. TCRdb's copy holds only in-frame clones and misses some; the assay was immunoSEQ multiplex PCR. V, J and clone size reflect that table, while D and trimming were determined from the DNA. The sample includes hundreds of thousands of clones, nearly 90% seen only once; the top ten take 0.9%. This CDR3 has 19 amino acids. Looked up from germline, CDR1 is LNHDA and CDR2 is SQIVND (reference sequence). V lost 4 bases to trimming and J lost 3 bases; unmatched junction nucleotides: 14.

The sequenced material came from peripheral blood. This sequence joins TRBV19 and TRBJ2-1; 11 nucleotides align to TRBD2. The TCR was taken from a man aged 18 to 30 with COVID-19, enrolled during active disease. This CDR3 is CASSTALAGEWSHYNEQFF. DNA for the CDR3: TGTGCCAGTAGTACCGCACTAGCGGGAGAATGGAGCCACTACAATGAGCAGTTCTTC.